The 30 T cell receptor beta chains reported below all come from one sample, sequenced in a study of cytotoxic CD8 clonotypes in ibrutinib-treated CLL. The table came from immunoSEQ multiplex PCR; TCRdb's copy has only in-frame clones and leaves some out. Among about 50,000 clones listed, roughly 71% were seen once. Source: PBMCs, taken after 12 months of ibrutinib treatment. These receptors came from a human donor with chronic lymphocytic leukemia.

This chain connects TRBV27 to TRBJ2-1, with TRBD2 identical over 12 bases. There are 16 residues in the CDR3. J lost 7 bases, V lost 5 bases, and 9 bases had no gene match. The germline V gene has CDR1 MNHEY and CDR2 SMNVEV (reference sequence). CDR3 sequence reads: CASSPRLAGAKNEQFF. CDR3 DNA sequence: TGTGCCAGCAGTCCCCGACTAGCGGGAGCAAAGAATGAGCAGTTCTTC.

V is TRBV28 and J is TRBJ2-7, with no clear D. Deletions cut 5 bases from V and 5 bases from J, with 13 bases between. Germline assignment: CDR1 MDHEN and CDR2 SYDVKM. The CDR3 length is 13 residues. The CDR3 DNA follows: TGTGCCAGCAGTCCTGGACCACGTAACGAGCAGTACTTC. This sequence encodes CASSPGPRNEQYF.

This clone was seen only a few times. The rearrangement uses TRBV15 and TRBJ1-5, with D uncertain. The CDR3 totals 15 residues. In germline, CDR1 is LNHNV, CDR2 YYDKDF (reference sequence). V gave up 1 base and J gave up 0 bases, with 7 bases separating them. The chain's CDR3 is CATSRGGISNQPQHF. CDR3 nucleotides: TGTGCCACCAGCAGAGGAGGGATTAGCAATCAGCCCCAGCATTTT.

This rearrangement joins TRBV2 to TRBJ1-1; 7 bases are a match to TRBD1. J lost 11 bases, V lost 5 bases, and 11 bases had no gene match. This CDR3 comprises 13 residues. Germline CDR1 SNHLY, CDR2 FYNNEI. The CDR3 coding sequence is TGTGCCAGCAGTATCCACAGGGGAAACCGCGCTTTCTTT. Translated, it gives CASSIHRGNRAFF.

About this clone: The limits of the CDR3 on the DNA are not certain, so only TCRdb's listed CDR3 is given. J is TRBJ2-2 and V is TRBV28; whether TRBD1, the table's D call, matches the DNA was not checked. Germline V gene data show CDR1 as MDHEN and CDR2 as SYDVKM. Ends included, the CDR3 has 16 residues. The chain's CDR3 is CASSFLWTGAGGELFF.

This chain links TRBV18 with TRBJ1-1, with 7 bases aligning to TRBD1. The CDR3 runs to 16 residues. From germline, CDR1 is KGHSH and CDR2 LQKENI. After removal of 2 bases from V and 4 bases from J, the junction contained 10 bases not matched to a gene. The CDR3 DNA is TGTGCCAGCTCACCAAAATCAGTGGCAGGGGGCACTGAAGCTTTCTTT. Translated, it gives CASSPKSVAGGTEAFF.

The chain employs TRBV20-1 and TRBJ2-3; no firm D call. V was cut by 0 bases and J by 10 bases, with 8 bases left in between. This CDR3 comprises 11 residues. Germline V lookup: CDR1 DFQATT, CDR2 SNEGSKA (reference sequence). The CDR3 loop reads CSAREAVPQYF. The CDR3 DNA reads TGCAGTGCTAGAGAGGCGGTGCCGCAGTATTTT.

This clone was seen a handful of times. The chain employs TRBV25-1 and TRBJ1-2; TRBD1 might be the D (5 bases). This CDR3 spans 15 amino acids. Trimming shortened V by 3 bases and J by 1 base, and 12 bases separated the two germline ends. Germline CDR1 MGHDK, CDR2 SYGVNS. CDR3 amino acids: CASSEGPGLNYGYTF. The CDR3 DNA reads TGTGCCAGCAGTGAGGGCCCAGGGCTTAACTATGGCTACACCTTC.

The count of this clone is one. The chain joins TRBV28 to TRBJ2-3, with D unresolved. Trimming shortened V by 5 bases and J by 1 base, and 13 bases separated the two germline ends. Germline V CDR1 and CDR2: MDHEN, SYDVKM. This CDR3 is 15 amino acids long. The CDR3 DNA sequence: TGTGCCAGCAGTCCCCGGGCCCGGCGCACAGATACGCAGTATTTT. Protein: CASSPRARRTDTQYF. The full variable domain, rest sourced from reference TRBV28 and TRBJ2-3, is DVKVTQSSRYLVKRTGEKVFLECVQDMDHENMFWYRQDPGLGLRLIYFSYDVKMKEKGDIPEGYSVSREKKERFSLILESASTNQTSMYLCASSPRARRTDTQYFGPGTRLTVL.

The sample holds one count of this clone. V is TRBV9 and J is TRBJ2-7; 10 bases line up with TRBD2. Trimming took 4 bases from V and 2 from J; bases not matched to a gene: 6. This CDR3 spans 15 amino acids. The germline gives CDR1 SGDLS, CDR2 YYNGEE. In nucleotides, the CDR3 is TGTGCCAGCAGCCCCGGACTAGCGGAGACCTACGAGCAGTACTTC. Its protein product is CASSPGLAETYEQYF. The full variable domain, rest sourced from reference TRBV9 and TRBJ2-7, is DSGVTQTPKHLITATGQRVTLRCSPRSGDLSVYWYQQSLDQGLQFLIQYYNGEERAKGNILERFSAQQFPDLHSELNLSSLELGDSALYFCASSPGLAETYEQYFGPGTRLTVT.

J is TRBJ2-1 and V is TRBV5-1; the D gene is possibly TRBD1 (6 bases). The CDR3 sequence is 12 residues long. Trimming took off 4 bases at V and 8 bases at J, with 10 bases between the two ends. Germline CDR1 is SGHRS and CDR2 is YFSETQ. As DNA, the CDR3 is TGCGCCAGCAGCCCACAGGGCCATGAGCAGTTCTTC. Residues: CASSPQGHEQFF.

The chain employs TRBV28 and TRBJ2-7; D unclear. With 1 base removed from V and 6 bases from J, the gap between germline ends came to 4 bases. Germline V gives CDR1 MDHEN, CDR2 SYDVKM. The CDR3 spans 11 residues. The CDR3 DNA reads TGTGCCAGCAGTTTATTGGCCGAGCAGTACTTC. As protein: CASSLLAEQYF.

This chain uses TRBV7-3 with TRBJ2-4, with D possibly matching TRBD2 (5 bases). The V gene lost 5 bases and the J gene lost 0 bases, with 14 bases spanning the gap. The CDR3 is made up of 16 amino acids. Germline lookup yields CDR1 SGHTA and CDR2 FQGTGA. The CDR3 DNA reads as TGTGCCAGCAGCCGCTTCCGGGATTTAGCCAAAAACATTCAGTACTTC. As protein: CASSRFRDLAKNIQYF.

This clone was seen a single time. The chain uses TRBV25-1 and TRBJ1-2; D is unresolved. V lost 2 bases to trimming and J lost 2 bases, with 3 bases between them. There are 12 residues in the CDR3. Germline V lookup: CDR1 MGHDK, CDR2 SYGVNS. The CDR3 DNA sequence: TGTGCCAGCAGTGAAGGCAACTATGGCTACACCTTC. Residues: CASSEGNYGYTF.

The chain carries TRBV6-1 and TRBJ2-1, with 13 bases matching TRBD2. The CDR3 spans 15 residues. J lost 2 bases, V lost 7 bases, and 2 bases had no gene match. CDR1 and CDR2 (germline): MNHNS, SASEGT. CDR3 sequence: CASKGLAGTYNEQFF. As DNA, the CDR3 is TGTGCCAGCAAGGGACTAGCGGGAACCTACAATGAGCAGTTCTTC.

The rearrangement joins TRBV28 to TRBJ2-7; 9 bases fit TRBD2. The CDR3 covers 17 residues. Germline V gene data show CDR1 as MDHEN and CDR2 as SYDVKM. The V gene end was trimmed by 0 bases and the J gene end by 0 bases; junction bases not matched to a gene: 6. The CDR3 sequence: CASSLWSPSGDSYEQYF. In nucleotides, the CDR3 is TGTGCCAGCAGTTTATGGTCCCCTAGCGGGGACTCCTACGAGCAGTACTTC.

V usage is TRBV6-5 and J usage is TRBJ2-4, with a tentative D call TRBD1 (5 bases). V was clipped by 0 bases and J by 5 bases, with 8 bases between them. Germline V gene sequence: CDR1 MNHEY, CDR2 SVGAGI. This CDR3 is built from 14 residues. The CDR3 DNA follows: TGTGCCAGCAGTTACTCAGGGGTGGAAAACATTCAGTACTTC. Translated, it gives CASSYSGVENIQYF.

This chain connects TRBV6-1 to TRBJ2-5; no firm D call. This CDR3 is built from 15 residues. V lost 3 bases and J 3 bases, leaving 14 bases between the germline ends. CDR1 MNHNS and CDR2 SASEGT come from the germline V gene. Here the CDR3 reads CASSEAVGRKETQYF. The CDR3 DNA reads as TGTGCCAGCAGTGAGGCGGTCGGTCGGAAAGAGACCCAGTACTTC.

This clone has a handful of counts. This chain connects TRBV27 to TRBJ2-7; TRBD2 matches 9 bases. V was pared by 6 bases and J by 2 bases, with 11 bases of the junction left unmatched. CDR1 is MNHEY and CDR2 is SMNVEV in the germline V gene (reference sequence). The CDR3 is 16 residues long. CDR3 residues: CASRLRSGSAAYEQYF. The CDR3 region has the DNA TGTGCCAGCAGACTACGTAGCGGGAGTGCCGCCTACGAGCAGTACTTC.

V and J are TRBV7-2 and TRBJ1-2; 12 bases are shared with TRBD1. The CDR3 is made up of 18 amino acids. Germline V gene sequence: CDR1 SGHTA, CDR2 FQGNSA. Trimming removed 3 bases from V and 3 bases from J; junction bases left unmatched: 11. The DNA of the CDR3 is TGTGCCAGCAGCTTCTCTGCGGGACAGGGGGCTTGGGACTATGGCTACACCTTC. As protein: CASSFSAGQGAWDYGYTF. Complete variable domain (other parts from reference TRBV7-2 and TRBJ1-2): GAGVSQSPSNKVTEKGKDVELRCDPISGHTALYWYRQSLGQGLEFLIYFQGNSAPDKSGLPSDRFSAERTGGSVSTLTIQRTQQEDSAVYLCASSFSAGQGAWDYGYTFGSGTRLTVV.

The V call is TRBV30, the J call TRBJ2-2; no clear D gene. V lost 3 bases and J lost 4, with 6 bases in between. CDR1 is GTSNPN, CDR2 SVGIG, per germline (reference sequence). The CDR3 runs 12 residues. The CDR3 region is CAWRPFTGELFF. The CDR3 DNA sequence: TGTGCCTGGAGACCCTTCACCGGGGAGCTGTTTTTT.

The chain couples TRBV19 to TRBJ2-6, with D tentatively TRBD1 or TRBD2 (5 bases each). V lost 4 bases, J lost 0 bases, and 10 bases lay in between. The CDR3 loop spans 16 amino acids. Germline assignment: CDR1 LNHDA and CDR2 SQIVND (reference sequence). CDR3 nucleotides: TGTGCCAGTAGTACTGAGGGGCGCTCTGGGGCCAACGTCCTGACTTTC. Translating it yields CASSTEGRSGANVLTF.

This chain links TRBV11-2 with TRBJ2-7; 11 bases are a match to TRBD2. The CDR3 covers 16 residues. J was trimmed by 5 bases and V by 5 bases; bases with no gene match: 11. Germline CDR1 reads SGHAT; CDR2 reads FQNNGV. The CDR3 DNA is TGTGCCAGCAGCAAAAGGACTAGCGGGTATGGAAACGAGCAGTACTTC. Translation: CASSKRTSGYGNEQYF.

J is TRBJ2-2 and V is TRBV30; 7 positions match TRBD1. The J segment lost 5 bases and the V segment lost 5 bases, leaving 8 bases of the junction unmatched. The germline CDR1 and CDR2 sequences are GTSNPN and SVGIG (reference sequence). This CDR3 contains 14 residues. The CDR3 DNA sequence: TGTGCCTGGGGAACAGGGGATTCGACCGGGGAGCTGTTTTTT. It yields the protein CAWGTGDSTGELFF.

In this sample, this clone turned up a few times. The chain couples TRBV15 to TRBJ2-1; D call uncertain. From germline, CDR1 is LNHNV and CDR2 YYDKDF (reference sequence). The CDR3 is 14 amino acids. Trimming shortened V by 0 bases and J by 15 bases, and 18 bases separated the two germline ends. CDR3 sequence: CATSRDPDIKSGFF. For the CDR3, the DNA is TGTGCCACCAGCAGAGACCCTGATATAAAGTCAGGGTTCTTC.

Note on this clone: The sample carries other DNA sequences with the same CDR3. The chain links TRBV2 to TRBJ1-2; TRBD1 is a possible D gene (5 bases). The CDR3 contains 14 residues. The ends were cut back, 1 base at V and 5 bases at J, with 11 bases in the middle. Germline V gene data show CDR1 as SNHLY and CDR2 as FYNNEI. DNA for the CDR3: TGTGCCAGCAGTGAAGTCGGTGGGGGGTATGGCTACACCTTC. It translates to CASSEVGGGYGYTF.

V is TRBV19 and J is TRBJ2-1; 7 nucleotides line up with TRBD1. Germline CDR1 reads LNHDA; CDR2 reads SQIVND (reference sequence). This CDR3 comprises 15 residues. The ends lost 4 bases at V and 7 bases at J; junction bases unmatched: 10. Here the CDR3 reads CASSTPRTGWNEQFF. The CDR3 DNA sequence: TGTGCCAGTAGTACCCCACGGACAGGTTGGAATGAGCAGTTCTTC.

This chain connects TRBV15 to TRBJ1-2; D not certain. Per the germline V gene, CDR1 is LNHNV and CDR2 is YYDKDF (reference sequence). CDR3 size: 14 residues. The ends were cut back, 0 bases at V and 8 bases at J, with 13 bases in the middle. Written as DNA, the CDR3 is TGTGCCACCAGCAGAGATCGGGCCGAAGAGGGCTACACCTTC. It translates to CATSRDRAEEGYTF.

This clone has only a few counts. The J gene is TRBJ1-2, the V gene TRBV4-2, with TRBD1 matching over 10 bases. This CDR3 has 15 amino acids. In germline, CDR1 is LGHNA, CDR2 YNFKEQ. V lost 3 bases, J lost 6 bases, and 7 bases stayed unmatched. The DNA for the CDR3 is TGTGCCAGCAGCCAGGAACTGACAGGGGGCGATGGCTACACCTTC. Its translation is CASSQELTGGDGYTF.

V and J are TRBV18 and TRBJ1-3; D gene ambiguous. Germline V CDR1 and CDR2: KGHSH, LQKENI. This CDR3 is 13 amino acids long. Between the trimmed V and J ends, which lost 2 bases and 2 bases, there was a span of 4 bases. As DNA, the CDR3 is TGTGCCAGCTCACCAAGTCCTGGAAACACCATATATTTT. Its protein is CASSPSPGNTIYF.